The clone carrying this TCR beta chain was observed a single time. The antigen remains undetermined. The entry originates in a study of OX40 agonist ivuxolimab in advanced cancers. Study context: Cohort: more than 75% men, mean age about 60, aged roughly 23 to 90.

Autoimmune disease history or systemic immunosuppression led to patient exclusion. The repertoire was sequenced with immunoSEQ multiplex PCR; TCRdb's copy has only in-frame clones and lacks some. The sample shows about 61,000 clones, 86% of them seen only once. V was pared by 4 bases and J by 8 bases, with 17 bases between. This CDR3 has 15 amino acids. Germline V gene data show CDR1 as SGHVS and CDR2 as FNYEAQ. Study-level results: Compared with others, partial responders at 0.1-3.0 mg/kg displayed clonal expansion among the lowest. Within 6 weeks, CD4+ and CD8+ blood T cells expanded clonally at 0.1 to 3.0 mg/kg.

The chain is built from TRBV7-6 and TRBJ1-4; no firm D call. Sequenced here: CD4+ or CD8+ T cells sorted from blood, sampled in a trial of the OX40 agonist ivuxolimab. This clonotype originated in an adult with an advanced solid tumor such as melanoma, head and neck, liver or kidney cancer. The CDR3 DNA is TGTGCCAGCAGCTCCGGAACACGCGAATTGGAAAAACTGTTTTTT. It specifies CASSSGTRELEKLFF.